A selection of T cell receptor beta chains follows, all from one sample in a study of blood T cell repertoires in COVID-19. Some clones are missing from TCRdb's copy, which holds only in-frame ones; the method was immunoSEQ multiplex PCR. This table holds approximately 180,000 clones, around 82% found once. The sequenced sample consisted of PBMCs or T cells enriched from blood (not recorded which). Receptors originate from a woman aged 55-75 years with acute COVID-19. CDR3s include the opening cysteine and the closing phenylalanine or tryptophan. A D gene is named only where the DNA matches it firmly. Not all rows give a size; the values are once, few, many and, for expanded clones, a class.

V,D,J,size,CDR3,DNA
TRBV25-1,.,TRBJ1-2,.,CASSEYSKSYTF,TGTGCCAGCAGTGAGTACAGTAAGAGCTACACCTTC
TRBV6-5,TRBD2,TRBJ2-5,.,CASSYSSGRIKTQYF,TGTGCCAGCAGTTACTCTAGCGGGAGGATAAAGACCCAGTACTTC
TRBV9,.,TRBJ2-7,.,CASSSSHEQYF,TGTGCCAGCAGCTCGAGCCACGAGCAGTACTTC
TRBV28,TRBD1,TRBJ1-1,few,CASSWGTGRNTEAFF,TGTGCCAGCAGTTGGGGGACAGGGAGGAACACTGAAGCTTTCTTT
TRBV5-6,.,TRBJ1-6,.,CASSSVHSFYNSPLHF,TGTGCCAGCAGCTCGGTACACAGTTTCTATAATTCACCCCTCCACTTT
TRBV13,TRBD1,TRBJ1-3,.,CASQLQGGSGNTIYF,TGTGCCTCCCAACTACAGGGGGGCTCTGGAAACACCATATATTTT
TRBV28,TRBD1,TRBJ1-2,.,CASTGQGNYGYTF,TGTGCCAGCACAGGACAGGGAAACTATGGCTACACCTTC
TRBV10-2,.,TRBJ1-6,.,CASSDRGSPLHF,TGCGCCAGCAGTGATAGGGGTTCACCCCTCCACTTT
TRBV6-2/TRBV6-3,TRBD2,TRBJ2-7,.,CASSRNSGTADEQYF,TGTGCCAGCAGCCGCAATAGCGGGACGGCGGACGAGCAGTACTTC
TRBV18,.,TRBJ1-4,many,CASSPQGHPREKLFF,TGTGCCAGCTCACCACAGGGACATCCAAGGGAAAAACTGTTTTTT
TRBV27,.,TRBJ1-1,.,CASTRGGEAFF,TGTGCCAGTACTAGGGGAGGTGAAGCTTTCTTT
TRBV9,TRBD2,TRBJ2-1,.,CASSETSASYNEQFF,TGTGCCAGCAGCGAGACTAGCGCGTCCTACAATGAGCAGTTCTTC
TRBV5-1,.,TRBJ2-5,.,CASSPYGLGEETQYF,TGCGCCAGCAGCCCCTACGGACTCGGGGAAGAGACCCAGTACTTC
TRBV29-1,TRBD1,TRBJ1-5,.,CSVGTGANQPQHF,TGCAGCGTTGGGACAGGTGCCAATCAGCCCCAGCATTTT
TRBV9,.,TRBJ2-3,few,CASSSHVGGTDTQYF,TGTGCCAGCAGCTCGCACGTCGGGGGCACAGATACGCAGTATTTT
TRBV18,.,TRBJ1-1,few,CASSPWTDMNTEAFF,TGTGCCAGCTCACCTTGGACAGACATGAACACTGAAGCTTTCTTT
TRBV18,TRBD1,TRBJ2-5,.,CASSAWDSSGGETQYF,TGTGCCAGCTCGGCCTGGGACAGCTCGGGTGGGGAGACCCAGTACTTC
TRBV30,.,TRBJ1-5,.,CAWHGGSNQPQHF,TGTGCCTGGCACGGGGGTAGCAATCAGCCCCAGCATTTT
TRBV14,.,TRBJ1-1,.,CASSQDYNTEAFF,TGTGCCAGCAGCCAAGATTATAACACTGAAGCTTTCTTT
TRBV6-5,.,TRBJ1-5,few,CASSSQHNQPQHF,TGTGCCAGCAGTTCACAGCACAATCAGCCCCAGCATTTT
TRBV5-1,TRBD1,TRBJ2-3,.,CASRTSGQPTDTQYF,TGCGCCAGCAGGACTTCGGGACAGCCCACAGATACGCAGTATTTT
TRBV3-1/TRBV3-2,.,TRBJ1-5,.,CASSQSVKSPNQPQHF,TGTGCCAGCAGCCAATCCGTCAAAAGCCCCAATCAGCCCCAGCATTTT
TRBV30,TRBD1,TRBJ1-1,.,CAWSAPGQGNTEAFF,TGTGCCTGGAGTGCCCCGGGACAGGGAAACACTGAAGCTTTCTTT
TRBV18,.,TRBJ1-5,.,CASSPRQGSQPQHF,TGTGCCAGCTCACCACGGCAGGGAAGTCAGCCCCAGCATTTT
TRBV5-1,.,TRBJ1-1,.,CASSLRQMNTEAFF,TGCGCCAGCAGCTTGAGACAGATGAACACTGAAGCTTTCTTT
TRBV28,.,TRBJ2-2,.,CASGGHRNTGELFF,TGTGCCAGCGGGGGACATCGGAACACCGGGGAGCTGTTTTTT
TRBV6-5,TRBD2,TRBJ2-7,few,CASSRRLAGYEQYF,TGTGCCAGCAGCCGACGACTAGCGGGCTACGAGCAGTACTTC
TRBV11-2,.,TRBJ2-2,.,CASSQRLDQAGELFF,TGTGCCAGCAGCCAGCGACTAGACCAGGCCGGGGAGCTGTTTTTT
TRBV20-1,TRBD2,TRBJ2-7,.,CSVRAGFEQYF,TGCAGTGTTAGAGCGGGGTTCGAGCAGTACTTC
TRBV4-3,.,TRBJ1-3,.,CASSQVLQASFSGNTIYF,TGCGCCAGCAGCCAAGTCTTACAGGCCTCTTTTTCTGGAAACACCATATATTTT
TRBV10-3,.,TRBJ1-3,.,CATSLMARTHLPSGNTIYF,TGTGCCACCTCCCTCATGGCACGTACCCACCTTCCCTCTGGAAACACCATATATTTT
TRBV12-3/TRBV12-4,.,TRBJ1-6,few,CASSPLAPSPLHF,TGTGCCAGCAGTCCCCTGGCCCCTTCACCCCTCCACTTT
TRBV23-1,.,TRBJ2-5,.,CASSQPSGPEYF,TGCGCCAGCAGTCAGCCCTCAGGCCCCGAGTACTTC
TRBV4-1,.,TRBJ1-1,few,CASSWPTQNTEAFF,TGCGCCAGCAGCTGGCCAACCCAGAACACTGAAGCTTTCTTT
TRBV19,TRBD2,TRBJ2-1,once,CASSGRGWDNEQFF,TGTGCCAGTAGTGGGAGGGGTTGGGACAATGAGCAGTTCTTC
TRBV18,TRBD2,TRBJ2-1,.,CASSPPPGIAGAGNEQFF,TGTGCCAGCTCACCACCCCCAGGGATCGCGGGAGCTGGTAATGAGCAGTTCTTC
TRBV18,.,TRBJ2-5,.,CASSPPSETQYF,TGTGCCAGCTCACCACCCTCCGAGACCCAGTACTTC
TRBV5-1,.,TRBJ1-5,.,CASSPDGGNQPQHF,TGCGCCAGCAGCCCGGACGGGGGCAATCAGCCCCAGCATTTT
TRBV7-2,.,TRBJ1-3,.,CASSLVGLQGNTIYF,TGTGCCAGCAGCTTAGTGGGACTCCAAGGAAACACCATATATTTT
TRBV15,.,TRBJ2-3,.,CATSRDPGDTQYF,TGTGCCACCAGCAGAGATCCGGGGGATACGCAGTATTTT